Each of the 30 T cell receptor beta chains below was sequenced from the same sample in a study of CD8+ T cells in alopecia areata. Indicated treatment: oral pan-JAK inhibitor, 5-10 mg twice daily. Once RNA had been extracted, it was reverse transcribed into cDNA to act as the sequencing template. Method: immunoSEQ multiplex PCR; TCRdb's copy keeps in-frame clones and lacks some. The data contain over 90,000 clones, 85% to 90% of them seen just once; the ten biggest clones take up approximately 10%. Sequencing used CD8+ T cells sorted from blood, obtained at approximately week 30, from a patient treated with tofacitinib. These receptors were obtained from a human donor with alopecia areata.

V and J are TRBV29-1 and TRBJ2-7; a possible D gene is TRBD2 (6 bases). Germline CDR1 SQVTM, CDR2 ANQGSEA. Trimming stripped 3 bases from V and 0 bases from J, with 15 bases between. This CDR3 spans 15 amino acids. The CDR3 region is CSVELGTASSYEQYF. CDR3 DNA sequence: TGCAGCGTTGAGCTAGGGACTGCGAGCTCCTACGAGCAGTACTTC.

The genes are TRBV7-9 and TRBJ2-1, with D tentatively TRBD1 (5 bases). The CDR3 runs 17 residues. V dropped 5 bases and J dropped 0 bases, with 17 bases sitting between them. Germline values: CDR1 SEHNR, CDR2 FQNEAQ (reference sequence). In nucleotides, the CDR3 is TGTGCCAGCAGCCCCCTCGAAAGGGGCTTCTCCTACAATGAGCAGTTCTTC. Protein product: CASSPLERGFSYNEQFF.

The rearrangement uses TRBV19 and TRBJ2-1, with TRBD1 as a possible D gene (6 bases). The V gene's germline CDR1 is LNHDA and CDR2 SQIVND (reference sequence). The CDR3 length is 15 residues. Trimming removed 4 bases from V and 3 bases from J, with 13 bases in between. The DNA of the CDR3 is TGTGCCAGTAGTACCGACAGGACCCTCTACAATGAGCAGTTCTTC. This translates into CASSTDRTLYNEQFF.

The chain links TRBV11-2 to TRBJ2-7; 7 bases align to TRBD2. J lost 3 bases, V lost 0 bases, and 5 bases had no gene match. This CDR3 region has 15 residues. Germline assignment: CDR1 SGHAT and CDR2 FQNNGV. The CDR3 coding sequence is TGTGCCAGCAGCTTAGATCCAGCGGGGAGCTACGAGCAGTACTTC. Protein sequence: CASSLDPAGSYEQYF.

CDR3 nucleotides: TGCGCCAGCAGCCTAAACAACCTAGGGACGGATGAAGCTTTCTTT. Translation: CASSLNNLGTDEAFF. The chain combines TRBV4-1 with TRBJ1-1; D perhaps matches TRBD1 (5 bases). The CDR3 totals 15 residues. Looked up from germline, CDR1 is MGHRA and CDR2 is YSYEKL. Trimming cost V 4 bases and J 7 bases, with 19 bases left between them.

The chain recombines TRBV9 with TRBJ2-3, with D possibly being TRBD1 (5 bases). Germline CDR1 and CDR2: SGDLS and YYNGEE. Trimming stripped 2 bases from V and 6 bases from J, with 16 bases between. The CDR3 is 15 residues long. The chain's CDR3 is CASSVDPGSGDTQYF. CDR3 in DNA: TGTGCCAGCAGCGTGGACCCAGGGTCAGGGGATACGCAGTATTTT. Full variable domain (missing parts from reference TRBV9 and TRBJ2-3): DSGVTQTPKHLITATGQRVTLRCSPRSGDLSVYWYQQSLDQGLQFLIQYYNGEERAKGNILERFSAQQFPDLHSELNLSSLELGDSALYFCASSVDPGSGDTQYFGPGTRLTVL.

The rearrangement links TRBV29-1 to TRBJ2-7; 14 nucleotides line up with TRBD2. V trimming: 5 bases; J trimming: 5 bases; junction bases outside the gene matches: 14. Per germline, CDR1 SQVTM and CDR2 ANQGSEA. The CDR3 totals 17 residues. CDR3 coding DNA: TGCAGCGTTCTTTGGCCCGGGACTAGCGGGAGAACAGACGAGCAGTACTTC. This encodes CSVLWPGTSGRTDEQYF.

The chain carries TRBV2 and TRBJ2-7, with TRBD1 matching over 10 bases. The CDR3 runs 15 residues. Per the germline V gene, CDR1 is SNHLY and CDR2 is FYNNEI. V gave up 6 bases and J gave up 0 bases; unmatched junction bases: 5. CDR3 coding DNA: TGTGCCAGCAGGTCCGGGACAGGGGCCTCCTACGAGCAGTACTTC. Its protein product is CASRSGTGASYEQYF.

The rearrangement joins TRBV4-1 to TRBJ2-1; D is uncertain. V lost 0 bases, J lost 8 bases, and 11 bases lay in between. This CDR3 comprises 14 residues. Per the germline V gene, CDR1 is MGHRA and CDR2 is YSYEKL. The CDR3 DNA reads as TGCGCCAGCAGCCAAGATCCAATGGGTTATGAGCAGTTCTTC. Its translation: CASSQDPMGYEQFF.

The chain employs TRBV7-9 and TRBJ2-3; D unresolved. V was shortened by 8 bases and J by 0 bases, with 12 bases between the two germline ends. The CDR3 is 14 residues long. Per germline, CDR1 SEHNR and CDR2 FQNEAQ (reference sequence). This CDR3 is CASEVAGSTDTQYF. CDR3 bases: TGTGCCAGCGAAGTAGCCGGGAGCACAGATACGCAGTATTTT.

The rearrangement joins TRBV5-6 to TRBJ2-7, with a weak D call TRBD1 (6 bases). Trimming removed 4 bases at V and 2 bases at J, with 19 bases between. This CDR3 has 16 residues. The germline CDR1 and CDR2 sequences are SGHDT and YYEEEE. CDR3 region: CASSSNRAAIPYEQYF. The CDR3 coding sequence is TGTGCCAGCAGCAGCAACAGGGCCGCCATCCCCTACGAGCAGTACTTC.

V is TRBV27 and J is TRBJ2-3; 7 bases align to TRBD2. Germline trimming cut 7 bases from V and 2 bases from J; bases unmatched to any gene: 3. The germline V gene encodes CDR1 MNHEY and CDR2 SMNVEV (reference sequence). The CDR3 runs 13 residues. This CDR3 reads CASMAGDTDTQYF. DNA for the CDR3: TGTGCCAGCATGGCGGGGGACACAGATACGCAGTATTTT.

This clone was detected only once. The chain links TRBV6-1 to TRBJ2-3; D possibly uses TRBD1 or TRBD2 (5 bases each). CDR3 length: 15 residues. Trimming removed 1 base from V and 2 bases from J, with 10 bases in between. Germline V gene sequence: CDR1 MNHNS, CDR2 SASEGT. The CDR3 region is CASSEVGAVTDTQYF. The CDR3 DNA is TGTGCCAGCAGTGAAGTCGGGGCGGTCACAGATACGCAGTATTTT.

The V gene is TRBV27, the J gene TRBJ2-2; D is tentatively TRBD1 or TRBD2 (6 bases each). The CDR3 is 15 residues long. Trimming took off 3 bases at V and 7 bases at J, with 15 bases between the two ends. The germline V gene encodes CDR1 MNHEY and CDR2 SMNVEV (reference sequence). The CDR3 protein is CASSFFFGGGGELFF. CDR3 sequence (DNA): TGTGCCAGCAGTTTTTTCTTTGGAGGGGGCGGGGAGCTGTTTTTT.

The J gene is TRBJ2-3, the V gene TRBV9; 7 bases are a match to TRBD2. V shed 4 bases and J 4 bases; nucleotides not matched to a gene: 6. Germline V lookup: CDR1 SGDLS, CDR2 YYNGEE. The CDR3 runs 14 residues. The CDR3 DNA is TGTGCCAGCAGCACGGGGGGAGCCGCAGATACGCAGTATTTT. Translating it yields CASSTGGAADTQYF.

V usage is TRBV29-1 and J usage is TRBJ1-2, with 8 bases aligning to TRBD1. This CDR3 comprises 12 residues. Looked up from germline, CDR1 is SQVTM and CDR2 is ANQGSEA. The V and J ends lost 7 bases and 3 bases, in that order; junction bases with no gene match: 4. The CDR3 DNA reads TGCAGCGCTGGACAGGGCGACTATGGCTACACCTTC. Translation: CSAGQGDYGYTF. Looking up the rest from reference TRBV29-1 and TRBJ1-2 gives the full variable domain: SAVISQKPSRDICQRGTSLTIQCQVDSQVTMMFWYRQQPGQSLTLIATANQGSEATYESGFVIDKFPISRPNLTFSTLTVSNMSPEDSSIYLCSAGQGDYGYTFGSGTRLTVV.

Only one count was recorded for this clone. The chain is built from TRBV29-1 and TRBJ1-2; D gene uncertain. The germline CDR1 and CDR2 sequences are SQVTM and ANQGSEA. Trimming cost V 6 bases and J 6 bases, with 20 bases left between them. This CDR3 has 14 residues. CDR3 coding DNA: TGCAGCGTAACCCGGTTAAACGCGTTGGATGGCTACACCTTC. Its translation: CSVTRLNALDGYTF. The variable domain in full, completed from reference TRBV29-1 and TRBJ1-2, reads SAVISQKPSRDICQRGTSLTIQCQVDSQVTMMFWYRQQPGQSLTLIATANQGSEATYESGFVIDKFPISRPNLTFSTLTVSNMSPEDSSIYLCSVTRLNALDGYTFGSGTRLTVV.

Here the CDR3 DNA reads TGTGCCAGCAGCCCGGGAGGTCCCGGGGAGCTGTTTTTT. Its protein is CASSPGGPGELFF. J is TRBJ2-2 and V is TRBV14, with 7 bases lining up with TRBD2. Germline CDR1 reads SGHDN; CDR2 reads FVKESK. This CDR3 spans 13 amino acids. Germline trimming cut 4 bases from V and 6 bases from J; bases unmatched to any gene: 2.

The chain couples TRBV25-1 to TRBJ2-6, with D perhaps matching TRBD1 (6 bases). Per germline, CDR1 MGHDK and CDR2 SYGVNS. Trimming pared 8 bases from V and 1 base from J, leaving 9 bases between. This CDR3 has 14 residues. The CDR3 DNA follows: TGTGCCAGCGCCAGGGGATCTGGGGCCAACGTCCTGACTTTC. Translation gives CASARGSGANVLTF.

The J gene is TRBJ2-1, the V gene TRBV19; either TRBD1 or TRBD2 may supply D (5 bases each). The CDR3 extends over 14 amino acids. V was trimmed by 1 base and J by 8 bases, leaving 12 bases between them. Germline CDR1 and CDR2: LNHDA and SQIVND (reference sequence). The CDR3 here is CASSIVSEGYEQFF. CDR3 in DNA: TGTGCCAGTAGTATAGTCTCCGAGGGGTATGAGCAGTTCTTC. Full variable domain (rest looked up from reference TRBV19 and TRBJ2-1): DGGITQSPKYLFRKEGQNVTLSCEQNLNHDAMYWYRQDPGQGLRLIYYSQIVNDFQKGDIAEGYSVSREKKESFPLTVTSAQKNPTAFYLCASSIVSEGYEQFFGPGTRLTVL.

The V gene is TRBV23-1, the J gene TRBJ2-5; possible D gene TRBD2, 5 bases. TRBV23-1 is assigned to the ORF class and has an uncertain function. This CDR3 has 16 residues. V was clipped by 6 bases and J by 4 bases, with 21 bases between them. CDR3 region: CASSRDGLFSPETQYF. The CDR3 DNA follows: TGCGCCAGCAGCCGGGATGGCCTTTTTTCCCCAGAGACCCAGTACTTC.

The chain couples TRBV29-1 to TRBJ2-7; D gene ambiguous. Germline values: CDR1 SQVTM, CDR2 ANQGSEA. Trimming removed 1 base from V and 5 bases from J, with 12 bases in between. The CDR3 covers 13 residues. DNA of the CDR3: TGCAGCGTTGAAGTCCCCACAATCGACGAGCAGTACTTC. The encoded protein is CSVEVPTIDEQYF.

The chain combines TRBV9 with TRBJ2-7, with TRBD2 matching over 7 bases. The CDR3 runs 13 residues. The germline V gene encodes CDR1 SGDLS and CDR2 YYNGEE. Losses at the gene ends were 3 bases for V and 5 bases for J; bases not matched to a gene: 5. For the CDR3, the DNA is TGTGCCAGCAGCGAGGGAGGGATGAACGAGCAGTACTTC. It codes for CASSEGGMNEQYF.

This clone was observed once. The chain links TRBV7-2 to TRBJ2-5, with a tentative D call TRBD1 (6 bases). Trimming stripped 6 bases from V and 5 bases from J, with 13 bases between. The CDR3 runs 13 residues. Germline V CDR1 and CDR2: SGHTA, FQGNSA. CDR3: CASRPGEEETQYF. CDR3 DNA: TGTGCCAGCAGACCAGGGGAAGAGGAGACCCAGTACTTC.

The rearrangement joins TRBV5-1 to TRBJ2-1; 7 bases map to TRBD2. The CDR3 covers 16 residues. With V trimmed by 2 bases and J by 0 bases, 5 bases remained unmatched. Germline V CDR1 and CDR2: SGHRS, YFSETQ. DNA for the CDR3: TGCGCCAGCAGCTTCCCTGGCGGGAGCTCCTACAATGAGCAGTTCTTC. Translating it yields CASSFPGGSSYNEQFF.

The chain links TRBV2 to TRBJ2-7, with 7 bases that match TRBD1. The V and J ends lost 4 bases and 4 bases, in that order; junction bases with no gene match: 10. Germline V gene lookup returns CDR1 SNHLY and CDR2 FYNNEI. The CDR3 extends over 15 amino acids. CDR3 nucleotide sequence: TGTGCCAGCAGTGGAGACAGGGTCGATCAGTACGAGCAGTACTTC. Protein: CASSGDRVDQYEQYF.

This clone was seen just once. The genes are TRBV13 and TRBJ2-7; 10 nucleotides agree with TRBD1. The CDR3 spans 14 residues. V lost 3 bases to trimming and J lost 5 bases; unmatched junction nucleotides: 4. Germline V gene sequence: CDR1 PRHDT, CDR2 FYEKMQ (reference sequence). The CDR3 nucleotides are TGTGCCAGCAGCTTCGGGACAGGGGTTCACGAGCAGTACTTC. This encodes CASSFGTGVHEQYF.

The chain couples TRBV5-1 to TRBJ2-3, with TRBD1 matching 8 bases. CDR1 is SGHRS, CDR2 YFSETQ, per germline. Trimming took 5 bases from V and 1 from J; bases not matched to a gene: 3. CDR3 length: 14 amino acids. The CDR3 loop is CASSSGQGTDTQYF. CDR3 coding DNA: TGCGCCAGCAGTTCGGGACAGGGCACAGATACGCAGTATTTT.

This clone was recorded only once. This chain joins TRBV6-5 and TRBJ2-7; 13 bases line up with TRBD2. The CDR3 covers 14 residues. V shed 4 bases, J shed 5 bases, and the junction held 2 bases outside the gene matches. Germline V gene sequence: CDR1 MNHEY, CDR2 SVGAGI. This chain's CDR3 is CASSSGLAGDEQYF. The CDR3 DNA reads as TGTGCCAGCAGTTCCGGACTAGCGGGAGACGAGCAGTACTTC.

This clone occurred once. The CDR3 here is CASLETGRNEQYF. The CDR3 DNA follows: TGTGCCAGCTTGGAGACAGGGCGGAACGAGCAGTACTTC. The chain recombines TRBV2 with TRBJ2-7; TRBD1 agrees at 7 bases. The CDR3 has 13 residues. In germline, CDR1 is SNHLY, CDR2 FYNNEI. After removal of 8 bases from V and 5 bases from J, the junction contained 9 bases not matched to a gene.